This TCR beta chain was retrieved from a study of blood T cell repertoires in COVID-19. In the study overall: T cells, B-cell-depleted T cells, or PBMCs supplied cDNA or gDNA.

Sequenced by immunoSEQ multiplex PCR; TCRdb stores in-frame clones only, minus some. The sample holds 270,000 or so clones; 82% are singletons and the top ten take around 2.9%. From germline, CDR1 is LGHNA and CDR2 YSLEER. V shed 1 base, J shed 4 bases, and the junction held 7 bases outside the gene matches. This CDR3 comprises 17 residues. This TCR was recovered from a woman under 30 with acute or convalescent COVID-19. The sequenced material came from peripheral blood. The J gene is TRBJ1-4, the V gene TRBV4-3; 9 bases are a match to TRBD1. The CDR3 sequence: CASSQAPTGGFNEKLFF. CDR3 DNA sequence: TGCGCCAGCAGCCAAGCACCGACAGGGGGGTTTAATGAAAAACTGTTTTTT.